The 28 T cell receptor beta chains given below trace back to one sample, sequenced in a study of OX40 agonist ivuxolimab in advanced cancers. Library preparation used the immunoSEQ multiplex PCR assay. The table was pulled from immuneACCESS by TCRdb, which kept in-frame rearrangements only. Such tables lose some clones; where checked, under half of the loss comes from unresolved V genes, and the rest has no known cause. The sample records some 20,000 clones, around 87% of which are singletons. The ten largest account for approximately 20% of the sample. The starting material was CD4+ or CD8+ T cells sorted from blood, obtained in a trial of the OX40 agonist ivuxolimab. The receptors derive from an adult with an advanced solid tumor such as melanoma, head and neck, liver or kidney cancer.

The chain joins TRBV7-3 to TRBJ2-1; TRBD2 matches 10 bases. Per germline, CDR1 SGHTA and CDR2 FQGTGA. Germline trimming cut 3 bases from V and 5 bases from J; bases unmatched to any gene: 4. The CDR3 covers 15 residues. CDR3 loop: CASSFSGGPNNEQFF. CDR3 DNA sequence: TGTGCCAGCAGCTTTAGCGGGGGGCCGAACAATGAGCAGTTCTTC.

The chain links TRBV14 to TRBJ2-7, with D possibly called TRBD1 or TRBD2 (7 bases each). Germline CDR1 is SGHDN and CDR2 is FVKESK. The CDR3 spans 15 residues. The V end was cut by 3 bases, the J end by 3 bases, with 15 bases between. CDR3 coding DNA: TGTGCCAGCAGCCATCGAGGGAGGGGGCTCTACGAGCAGTACTTC. Protein sequence: CASSHRGRGLYEQYF. Using reference TRBV14 and TRBJ2-7 for the parts outside the CDR3, the full variable domain is EAGVTQFPSHSVIEKGQTVTLRCDPISGHDNLYWYRRVMGKEIKFLLHFVKESKQDESGMPNNRFLAERTGGTYSTLKVQPAELEDSGVYFCASSHRGRGLYEQYFGPGTRLTVT.

This rearrangement joins TRBV13 to TRBJ1-2; 12 bases line up with TRBD1. The CDR3 loop spans 15 amino acids. Trimming removed 5 bases from V and 8 bases from J; junction bases left unmatched: 9. Germline lookup yields CDR1 PRHDT and CDR2 FYEKMQ (reference sequence). This CDR3 reads CASSLRDRGPGGYTF. CDR3 DNA sequence: TGTGCCAGCAGCCTCCGGGACAGGGGGCCAGGAGGCTACACCTTC.

This clone was detected a few times. The chain is built from TRBV2 and TRBJ2-1; D gene ambiguous. Germline CDR1 reads SNHLY; CDR2 reads FYNNEI. This CDR3 is built from 11 residues. V lost 3 bases to trimming and J lost 8 bases, with 5 bases between them. DNA for the CDR3: TGTGCCAGCAGTGAGGGTCATGAGCAGTTCTTC. This translates into CASSEGHEQFF.

The chain uses TRBV14 and TRBJ2-3; D gene ambiguous. CDR3 length: 16 amino acids. CDR1 SGHDN and CDR2 FVKESK come from the germline V gene. The V gene lost 0 bases and the J gene lost 6 bases, with 16 bases spanning the gap. This CDR3 is CASSQEGIRKADTQYF. The CDR3 nucleotides are TGTGCCAGCAGCCAAGAAGGGATTCGAAAGGCGGATACGCAGTATTTT.

V usage is TRBV9 and J usage is TRBJ2-3; possible D gene TRBD2, 6 bases. The CDR3 is 15 amino acids. In germline, CDR1 is SGDLS, CDR2 YYNGEE. V was cut by 0 bases and J by 0 bases, with 8 bases left in between. The CDR3 is CASSVGEVSTDTQYF. The DNA of the CDR3 is TGTGCCAGCAGCGTAGGGGAGGTGAGCACAGATACGCAGTATTTT.

This sequence joins TRBV7-9 and TRBJ1-1, with no clear D. The V end was cut by 2 bases, the J end by 4 bases, with 2 bases between. In germline, CDR1 is SEHNR, CDR2 FQNEAQ (reference sequence). The CDR3 length is 11 residues. The CDR3 here is CASSLLTEAFF. The CDR3 coding sequence is TGTGCCAGCAGCTTACTCACTGAAGCTTTCTTT.

The CDR3 region has the DNA TGTGCCAGCAGTCACGGGGAGACAGAAGCTTTCTTT. Its protein product is CASSHGETEAFF. The chain recombines TRBV4-2 with TRBJ1-1, with D unclear. Trimming removed 6 bases from V and 8 bases from J, with 13 bases in between. CDR1 and CDR2 from the germline V gene are LGHNA and YNFKEQ. The CDR3 is 12 residues long.

This clone was seen once. V and J are TRBV9 and TRBJ2-7, with a tentative D call TRBD1 (5 bases). The CDR3 spans 14 residues. The V end lost 0 bases, the J end lost 2 bases, and 9 bases lay between the germline ends. Germline-derived CDR1 and CDR2 are SGDLS and YYNGEE. CDR3 DNA: TGTGCCAGCAGCGTAGCGATAGGGGCCTACGAGCAGTACTTC. Translating gives CASSVAIGAYEQYF.

The J gene is TRBJ1-1, the V gene TRBV5-6; D uncertain. This CDR3 spans 11 amino acids. Germline V CDR1 and CDR2: SGHDT, YYEEEE. The ends were cut back, 0 bases at V and 11 bases at J, with 8 bases in the middle. For the CDR3, the DNA is TGTGCCAGCAGCTTGGGGCCTGGCGCTTTCTTT. It specifies CASSLGPGAFF.

This sequence joins TRBV18 and TRBJ2-2, with D possibly matching TRBD2 (5 bases). With 4 bases removed from V and 4 bases from J, the gap between germline ends came to 10 bases. The CDR3 covers 14 residues. Germline V gene lookup returns CDR1 KGHSH and CDR2 LQKENI. The CDR3 reads CASSQAGGTGELFF. The CDR3, as DNA: TGTGCCAGCTCACAGGCAGGAGGCACCGGGGAGCTGTTTTTT.

V and J are TRBV6-5 and TRBJ2-7; 7 nucleotides match TRBD1. The CDR3 has 12 amino acids. The germline V gene encodes CDR1 MNHEY and CDR2 SVGAGI. After removal of 6 bases from V and 2 bases from J, the junction contained 1 base not matched to a gene. The CDR3, as DNA: TGTGCCAGCAGCCAGGGGGCCTACGAGCAGTACTTC. It is translated as CASSQGAYEQYF.

The rearrangement uses TRBV19 and TRBJ1-2; TRBD1 matches at 7 bases. The junction had 10 bases not matched to a gene; V was cut back by 6 bases and J by 3 bases. The CDR3 extends over 15 amino acids. The germline gives CDR1 LNHDA, CDR2 SQIVND (reference sequence). CDR3 region: CASSPITGADYGYTF. Here the CDR3 DNA reads TGTGCCAGTAGCCCAATTACAGGGGCAGACTATGGCTACACCTTC.

This clone has a single count. J is TRBJ1-2 and V is TRBV2; 8 bases are a match to TRBD1. Germline loops: CDR1 SNHLY, CDR2 FYNNEI. This CDR3 has 15 amino acids. J gave up 0 bases and V 2 bases, and 2 bases lay outside the gene matches. The CDR3 nucleotides are TGTGCCAGCAGTGAAAGGGACAGGACTAACTATGGCTACACCTTC. Translated, it gives CASSERDRTNYGYTF.

The chain carries TRBV27 and TRBJ2-5, with 9 bases identical to TRBD2. The trim removed 3 bases at V and 1 base at J, leaving 3 bases unmatched. This CDR3 region has 15 residues. Germline V CDR1 and CDR2: MNHEY, SMNVEV (reference sequence). CDR3 DNA: TGTGCCAGCAGTTTGCTAGCGGGGCTCCAAGAGACCCAGTACTTC. Translation: CASSLLAGLQETQYF.

The chain is built from TRBV6-5 and TRBJ1-1; 10 bases are shared with TRBD1. V dropped 0 bases and J dropped 8; count of bases not matched to a gene: 3. This CDR3 contains 14 residues. From germline, CDR1 is MNHEY and CDR2 SVGAGI. The CDR3 nucleotides read TGTGCCAGCAGTTACTCGGGACAGGGGATAGAAGCTTTCTTT. This gives the protein CASSYSGQGIEAFF.

The rearrangement uses TRBV6-5 and TRBJ1-6; D uncertain. V lost 4 bases, J lost 9 bases, and 16 bases lay in between. CDR1 is MNHEY and CDR2 is SVGAGI in the germline V gene. The CDR3 runs to 15 residues. Here the CDR3 reads CASSLGYGPGSPLHF. In nucleotides, the CDR3 is TGTGCCAGCAGTTTGGGGTATGGGCCGGGTTCACCCCTCCACTTT.

This chain joins TRBV27 and TRBJ2-2, with D possibly being TRBD1 (5 bases). The CDR3 consists of 17 residues. Germline loops: CDR1 MNHEY, CDR2 SMNVEV (reference sequence). V gave up 3 bases and J gave up 1 base, with 15 bases separating them. CDR3 DNA sequence: TGTGCCAGCAGTTTTTCGATCTTGGGGCTGAACACCGGGGAGCTGTTTTTT. It encodes CASSFSILGLNTGELFF.

This clone showed up just once. This rearrangement joins TRBV14 to TRBJ1-3, with 8 bases matching TRBD1. The ends lost 4 bases at V and 0 bases at J; junction bases unmatched: 5. The CDR3 contains 16 residues. CDR1 SGHDN and CDR2 FVKESK come from the germline V gene. The DNA for the CDR3 is TGTGCCAGCAGCCTTCGGACAGGGTTCTCTGGAAACACCATATATTTT. Protein: CASSLRTGFSGNTIYF.

The CDR3: CASSLGTAGYNEQFF. The CDR3 coding sequence is TGTGCCAGCAGCTTGGGAACAGCGGGATACAATGAGCAGTTCTTC. V gene TRBV5-6 combines with J gene TRBJ2-1; TRBD2 matches 7 bases. The CDR3 is 15 amino acids. Trimming cost V 0 bases and J 4 bases; bases outside gene matches: 4. Germline CDR1 reads SGHDT; CDR2 reads YYEEEE.

The V call is TRBV7-3, the J call TRBJ2-2; 8 positions match TRBD1. Trimming took 1 base from V and 5 from J; bases not matched to a gene: 6. The germline V gene has CDR1 SGHTA and CDR2 FQGTGA. The CDR3 length is 16 residues. CDR3 protein: CASSLSLTGDTGELFF. The CDR3 coding sequence is TGTGCCAGCAGCTTAAGCCTGACAGGGGATACCGGGGAGCTGTTTTTT.

The rearrangement links TRBV14 to TRBJ2-1; D call uncertain. The CDR3 sequence is 13 residues long. V was pared by 7 bases and J by 6 bases, with 13 bases between. Germline loops: CDR1 SGHDN, CDR2 FVKESK. This CDR3 reads CASTPGASNEQFF. CDR3 in DNA: TGTGCCAGCACCCCAGGTGCGAGCAATGAGCAGTTCTTC. Full variable domain (missing parts from reference TRBV14 and TRBJ2-1): EAGVTQFPSHSVIEKGQTVTLRCDPISGHDNLYWYRRVMGKEIKFLLHFVKESKQDESGMPNNRFLAERTGGTYSTLKVQPAELEDSGVYFCASTPGASNEQFFGPGTRLTVL.

The chain links TRBV25-1 to TRBJ1-1; possible D gene TRBD1, 5 bases. Germline values: CDR1 MGHDK, CDR2 SYGVNS. This CDR3 spans 17 amino acids. Deletions cut 3 bases from V and 3 bases from J, with 20 bases between. CDR3 protein: CASSELAGPTRDTEAFF. The CDR3 nucleotides are TGTGCCAGCAGTGAGCTCGCCGGCCCCACCAGGGACACTGAAGCTTTCTTT.

This clone appeared a few times. The V gene is TRBV10-3, the J gene TRBJ2-5, with D hard to call. The CDR3 has 11 amino acids. V was trimmed by 0 bases and J by 7 bases, leaving 3 bases between them. Germline loops: CDR1 ENHRY, CDR2 SYGVKD. CDR3 protein: CAISESRTQYF. In DNA form, the CDR3 reads TGTGCCATCAGTGAGTCGCGGACCCAGTACTTC.

The rearrangement links TRBV19 to TRBJ1-5; D might be TRBD1 (5 bases). Germline loops: CDR1 LNHDA, CDR2 SQIVND (reference sequence). The germline V and J ends were trimmed by 4 bases and 2 bases, with 15 bases remaining between them. There are 16 residues in the CDR3. The CDR3, as DNA: TGTGCCAGTAGTACCCCCGGCAGGGCTGGCAATCAGCCCCAGCATTTT. It specifies CASSTPGRAGNQPQHF.

The chain uses TRBV4-1 and TRBJ1-3; the D gene is possibly TRBD1 (5 bases). The V end was cut by 4 bases, the J end by 0 bases, with 19 bases between. Germline assignment: CDR1 MGHRA and CDR2 YSYEKL. CDR3 length: 18 residues. The CDR3 here is CASSLPGLSESSGNTIYF. In DNA, the CDR3 is TGCGCCAGCAGCCTACCGGGACTGAGTGAGAGCTCTGGAAACACCATATATTTT.

The chain combines TRBV6-5 with TRBJ1-2, with TRBD1 as a possible D gene (6 bases). The CDR3 has 13 amino acids. Germline assignment: CDR1 MNHEY and CDR2 SVGAGI. Trimming removed 6 bases from V and 4 bases from J, with 12 bases in between. CDR3 region: CASRGQTTYGYTF. CDR3 nucleotides: TGTGCCAGCAGAGGACAGACGACCTATGGCTACACCTTC.

The J gene is TRBJ2-7, the V gene TRBV6-5; TRBD2 might be the D (6 bases). V lost 2 bases and J 4 bases, leaving 9 bases between the germline ends. CDR1 and CDR2 (germline): MNHEY, SVGAGI. The CDR3 covers 13 residues. CDR3 loop: CASSYPGEYEQYF. The CDR3 region has the DNA TGTGCCAGCAGTTACCCGGGAGAATACGAGCAGTACTTC.